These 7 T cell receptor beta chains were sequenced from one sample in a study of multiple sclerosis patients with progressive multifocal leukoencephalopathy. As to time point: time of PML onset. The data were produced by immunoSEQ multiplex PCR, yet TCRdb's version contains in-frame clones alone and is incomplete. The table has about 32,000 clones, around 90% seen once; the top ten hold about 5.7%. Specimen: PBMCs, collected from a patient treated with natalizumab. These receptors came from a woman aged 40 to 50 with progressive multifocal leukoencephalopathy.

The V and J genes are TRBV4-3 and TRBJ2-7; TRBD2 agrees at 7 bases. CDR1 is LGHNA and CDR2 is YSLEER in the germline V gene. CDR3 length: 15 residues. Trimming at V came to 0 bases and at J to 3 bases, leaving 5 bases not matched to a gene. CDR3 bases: TGCGCCAGCAGCCAAGATTGGCGGGGGAACTACGAGCAGTACTTC. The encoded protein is CASSQDWRGNYEQYF.

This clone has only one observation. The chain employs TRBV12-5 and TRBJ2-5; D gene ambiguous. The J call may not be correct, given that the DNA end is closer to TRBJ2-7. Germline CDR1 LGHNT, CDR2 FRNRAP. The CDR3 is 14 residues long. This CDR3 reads CASGLVAGGYEQYF. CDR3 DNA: TGTGCTAGTGGTTTGGTGGCTGGCGGTTACGAGCAGTACTTC.

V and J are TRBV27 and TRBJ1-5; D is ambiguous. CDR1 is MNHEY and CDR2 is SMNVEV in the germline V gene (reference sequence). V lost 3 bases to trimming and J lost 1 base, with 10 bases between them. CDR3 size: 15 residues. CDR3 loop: CASSFGGPSNQPQHF. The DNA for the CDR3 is TGTGCCAGCAGTTTCGGCGGTCCCAGCAATCAGCCCCAGCATTTT.

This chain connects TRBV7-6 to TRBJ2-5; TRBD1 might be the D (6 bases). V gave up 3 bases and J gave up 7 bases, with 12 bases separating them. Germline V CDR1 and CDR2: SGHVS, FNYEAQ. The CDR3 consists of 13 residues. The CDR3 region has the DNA TGTGCCAGCAGCTTGTACTCAGGGGCGACCCAGTACTTC. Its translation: CASSLYSGATQYF.

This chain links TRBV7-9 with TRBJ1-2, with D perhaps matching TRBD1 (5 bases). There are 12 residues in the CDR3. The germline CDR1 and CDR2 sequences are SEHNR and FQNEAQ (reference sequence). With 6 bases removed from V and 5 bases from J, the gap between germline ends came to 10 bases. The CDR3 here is CASRPGGYGYTF. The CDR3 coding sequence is TGTGCCAGCAGGCCGGGGGGATATGGCTACACCTTC.

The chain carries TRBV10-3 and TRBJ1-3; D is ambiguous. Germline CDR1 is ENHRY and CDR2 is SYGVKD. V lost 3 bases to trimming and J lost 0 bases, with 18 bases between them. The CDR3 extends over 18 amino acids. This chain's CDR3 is CAISDLGDLGSSGNTIYF. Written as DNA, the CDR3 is TGTGCCATCAGTGATCTTGGAGATCTGGGGTCCTCTGGAAACACCATATATTTT.

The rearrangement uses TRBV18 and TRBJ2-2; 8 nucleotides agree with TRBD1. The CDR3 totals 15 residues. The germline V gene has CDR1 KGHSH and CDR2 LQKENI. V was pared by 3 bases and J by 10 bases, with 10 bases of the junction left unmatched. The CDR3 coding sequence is TGTGCCAGCTCACCCCCCGGCAGGGGGCTATCGGAGCTGTTTTTT. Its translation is CASSPPGRGLSELFF.